This section outlines one T cell receptor (beta chain) sequence together with its context. This record belongs to a study of CD8 T cells in Susac syndrome. With random hexamers, reverse transcription was performed on roughly 0.45 to 1 ug of RNA. Across 54 Vbeta and 13 Jbeta, immunoSEQ multiplex PCR amplified TCR beta CDR3. In TCRdb, the immunoSEQ multiplex PCR reads were re-called with MiXCR into one record per CDR3 protein. Of some 94,000 distinct CDR3 sequences listed, about 95% are singletons. The receptor comes from a human donor with Susac syndrome. Sample: CD4+ T cells from PBMCs.

CDR3 residues: CASSPPGARARNEQYF. The CDR3 DNA follows: TGTGCCAGCAGCCCTCCGGGCGCCAGGGCAAGGAACGAGCAGTACTTC. The chain uses TRBV9 and TRBJ2-7, with a weak D call TRBD1 (5 bases). CDR3 length: 16 amino acids. Germline V gene sequence: CDR1 SGDLS, CDR2 YYNGEE. V was clipped by 4 bases and J by 5 bases, with 22 bases between them. The entire variable domain, with the rest obtained from reference TRBV9 and TRBJ2-7, is as follows: DSGVTQTPKHLITATGQRVTLRCSPRSGDLSVYWYQQSLDQGLQFLIQYYNGEERAKGNILERFSAQQFPDLHSELNLSSLELGDSALYFCASSPPGARARNEQYFGPGTRLTVT.